The 7 T cell receptor beta chains reported below all come from one sample, sequenced in a study of T-cell reconstitution after alpha-beta-depleted transplantation in children. A TCRbeta library incorporating unique molecular identifiers was prepared. TCRdb itself ran the PCR reads through MiXCR, one entry per CDR3 protein. The repertoire holds 75,000 to 100,000 distinct CDR3 sequences, with approximately 9.2% as singletons. Sample: PBMCs from the stem cell graft donor, taken from the stem cell graft. The receptors were gathered from a human donor who donated a stem cell graft to a child with congenital amegakaryocytic thrombocytopenia.

This clonotype occurred many times. Because the CDR3's place on the DNA is in doubt, the DNA is left out and the CDR3 is given as listed by TCRdb. The chain carries TRBV18 and TRBJ2-2. The germline V gene has CDR1 KGHSH and CDR2 LQKENI. The CDR3 totals 14 residues, both ends included. The CDR3 here is CASSARFGAGELFF.

The table lists this clonotype with many counts. This chain links TRBV20-1 with TRBJ2-3; 11 nucleotides match TRBD2. Trimming took 6 bases from V and 4 from J; bases not matched to a gene: 12. The CDR3 length is 16 residues. Per the germline V gene, CDR1 is DFQATT and CDR2 is SNEGSKA (reference sequence). The CDR3 DNA reads TGCAGTGCCCTAGTCCGACTAGCGGGATTCGCAGATACGCAGTATTTT. Translating gives CSALVRLAGFADTQYF.

This clonotype was seen many times. J is TRBJ2-5 and V is TRBV7-2; tentative D call: TRBD1 (5 bases). Germline-derived CDR1 and CDR2 are SGHTA and FQGNSA. The CDR3 sequence is 14 residues long. V was cut by 5 bases and J by 1 base, with 11 bases left in between. The CDR3 loop is CASSVHRSQETQYF. The CDR3 coding sequence is TGTGCCAGCAGCGTCCACAGGAGCCAAGAGACCCAGTACTTC.

The chain carries TRBV12-3 or TRBV12-4 and TRBJ2-2; 11 positions agree with TRBD2. The junction had 7 bases not matched to a gene; V was cut back by 9 bases and J by 7 bases. CDR3 length: 14 amino acids. The DNA of the CDR3 is TGTGCCAGTATAGCGGGAGGGCCCAGCGGGGAGCTGTTTTTT. It is translated as CASIAGGPSGELFF.

This clonotype was picked up many times. V usage is TRBV9 and J usage is TRBJ2-3, with 8 nucleotides matching TRBD1. CDR1 SGDLS and CDR2 YYNGEE come from the germline V gene. J lost 2 bases, V lost 3 bases, and 5 bases had no gene match. The CDR3 sequence is 15 residues long. This CDR3 is CASSATGGTTDTQYF. The CDR3 DNA sequence: TGTGCCAGCAGCGCAACAGGGGGTACCACAGATACGCAGTATTTT.

J is TRBJ2-6 and V is TRBV20-1; D possibly corresponds to TRBD1 (5 bases). Germline lookup yields CDR1 DFQATT and CDR2 SNEGSKA (reference sequence). The CDR3 is made up of 15 amino acids. In nucleotides, the CDR3 is TGCAGCGTCCAGGGCGTGTCTGTTGGGGCCAACGTCCTGACTTTC. Its protein product is CSVQGVSVGANVLTF.

This clonotype was picked up many times. The chain recombines TRBV14 with TRBJ2-1, with D perhaps TRBD2 (6 bases). Deletions cut 1 base from V and 6 bases from J, with 10 bases between. CDR3 size: 14 residues. CDR1 is SGHDN and CDR2 is FVKESK in the germline V gene. CDR3 sequence reads: CASSQGAGSNEQFF. DNA for the CDR3: TGTGCCAGCAGCCAAGGAGCGGGCAGCAATGAGCAGTTCTTC.